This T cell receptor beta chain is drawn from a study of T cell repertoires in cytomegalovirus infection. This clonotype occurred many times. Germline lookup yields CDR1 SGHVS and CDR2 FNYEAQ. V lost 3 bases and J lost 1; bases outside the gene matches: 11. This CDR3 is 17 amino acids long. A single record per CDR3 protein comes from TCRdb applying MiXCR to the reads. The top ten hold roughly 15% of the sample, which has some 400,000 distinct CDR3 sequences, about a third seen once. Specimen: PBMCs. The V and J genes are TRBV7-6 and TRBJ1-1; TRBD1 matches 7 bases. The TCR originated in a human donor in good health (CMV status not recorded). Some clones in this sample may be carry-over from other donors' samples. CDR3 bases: TGTGCCAGCAGCTTTGGTGTTAGGGGGCTGGCGAACACTGAAGCTTTCTTT. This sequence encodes CASSFGVRGLANTEAFF.